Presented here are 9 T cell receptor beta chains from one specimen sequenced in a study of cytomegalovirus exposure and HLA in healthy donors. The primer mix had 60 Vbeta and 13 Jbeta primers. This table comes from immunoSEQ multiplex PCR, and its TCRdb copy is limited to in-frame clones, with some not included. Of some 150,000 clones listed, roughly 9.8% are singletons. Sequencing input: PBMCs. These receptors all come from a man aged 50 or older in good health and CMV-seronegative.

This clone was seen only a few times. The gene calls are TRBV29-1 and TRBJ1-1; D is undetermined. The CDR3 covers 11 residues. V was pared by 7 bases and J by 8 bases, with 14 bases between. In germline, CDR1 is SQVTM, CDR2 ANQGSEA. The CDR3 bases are TGCAGCGCCCCTTGGGAGGCCGAAGCTTTCTTT. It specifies CSAPWEAEAFF. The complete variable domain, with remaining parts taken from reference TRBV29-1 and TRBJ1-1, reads SAVISQKPSRDICQRGTSLTIQCQVDSQVTMMFWYRQQPGQSLTLIATANQGSEATYESGFVIDKFPISRPNLTFSTLTVSNMSPEDSSIYLCSAPWEAEAFFGQGTRLTVV.

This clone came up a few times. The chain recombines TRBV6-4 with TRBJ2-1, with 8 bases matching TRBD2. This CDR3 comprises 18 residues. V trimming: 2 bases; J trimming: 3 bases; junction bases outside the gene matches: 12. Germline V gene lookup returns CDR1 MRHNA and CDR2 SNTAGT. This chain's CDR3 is CASSDTYFSGISYNEQFF. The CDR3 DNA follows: TGTGCCAGCAGTGACACATACTTTAGCGGGATAAGCTACAATGAGCAGTTCTTC.

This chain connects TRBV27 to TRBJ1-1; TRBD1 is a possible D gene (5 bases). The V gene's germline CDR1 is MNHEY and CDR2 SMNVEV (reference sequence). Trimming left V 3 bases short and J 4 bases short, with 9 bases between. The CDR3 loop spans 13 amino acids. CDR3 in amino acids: CASSLVQGTEAFF. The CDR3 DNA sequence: TGTGCCAGCAGTTTGGTGCAGGGCACTGAAGCTTTCTTT.

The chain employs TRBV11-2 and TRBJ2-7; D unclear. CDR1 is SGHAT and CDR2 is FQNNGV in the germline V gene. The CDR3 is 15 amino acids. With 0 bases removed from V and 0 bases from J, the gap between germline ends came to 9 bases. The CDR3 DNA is TGTGCCAGCAGCTTAGAACAGCCAGCCTCCTACGAGCAGTACTTC. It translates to CASSLEQPASYEQYF.

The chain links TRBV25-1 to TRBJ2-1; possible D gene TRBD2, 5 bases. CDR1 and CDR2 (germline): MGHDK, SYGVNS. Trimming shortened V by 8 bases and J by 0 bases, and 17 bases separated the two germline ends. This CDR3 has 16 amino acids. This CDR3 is CASSLPVGSSYNEQFF. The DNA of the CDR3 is TGTGCCAGCTCTCTTCCGGTGGGGAGCTCCTACAATGAGCAGTTCTTC.

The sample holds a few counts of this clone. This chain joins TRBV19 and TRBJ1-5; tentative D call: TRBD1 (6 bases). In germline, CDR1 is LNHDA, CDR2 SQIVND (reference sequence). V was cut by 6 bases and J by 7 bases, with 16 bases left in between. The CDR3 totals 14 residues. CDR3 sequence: CASSNSAGEQPQHF. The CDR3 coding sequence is TGTGCCAGTAGCAACTCCGCAGGGGAACAGCCCCAGCATTTT.

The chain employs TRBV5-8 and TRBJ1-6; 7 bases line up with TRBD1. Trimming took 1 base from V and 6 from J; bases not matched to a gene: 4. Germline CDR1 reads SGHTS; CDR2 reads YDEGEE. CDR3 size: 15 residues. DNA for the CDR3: TGTGCCAGCAGCTTGATGAAGGGGGCTAATTCACCCCTCCACTTT. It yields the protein CASSLMKGANSPLHF.

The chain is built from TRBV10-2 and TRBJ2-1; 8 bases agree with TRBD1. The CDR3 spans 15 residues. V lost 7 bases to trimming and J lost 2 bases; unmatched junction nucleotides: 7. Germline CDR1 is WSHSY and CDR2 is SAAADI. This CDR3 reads CASIPGQGPYNEQFF. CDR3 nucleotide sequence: TGCGCCAGCATCCCTGGACAGGGCCCCTACAATGAGCAGTTCTTC.

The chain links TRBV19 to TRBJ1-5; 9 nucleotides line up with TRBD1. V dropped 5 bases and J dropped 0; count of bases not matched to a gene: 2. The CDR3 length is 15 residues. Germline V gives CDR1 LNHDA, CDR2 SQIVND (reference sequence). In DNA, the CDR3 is TGTGCCAGTAGTGGGACAGGGACTAGCAATCAGCCCCAGCATTTT. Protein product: CASSGTGTSNQPQHF.